These 11 T cell receptor beta chains came from one sample sequenced in a study of response to subunit inactivated influenza vaccine. TCRdb re-analysed the RT-PCR reads in MiXCR, keeping a single row per CDR3 protein. The sample lists 500,000 to 550,000 distinct CDR3 sequences, 6.5% to 8% occurring once. This specimen consisted of PBMCs from blood, obtained 23 to 25 months after vaccination. Source of these receptors: a man between 50 and 69 years old who received an inactivated influenza vaccine.

This clonotype was found many times. The chain couples TRBV15 to TRBJ2-2; D possibly corresponds to TRBD1 (5 bases). CDR3 size: 14 residues. V was clipped by 2 bases and J by 2 bases, with 6 bases between them. Looked up from germline, CDR1 is LNHNV and CDR2 is YYDKDF (reference sequence). CDR3: CATSRQGNTGELFF. The CDR3 DNA reads TGTGCCACCAGCAGACAGGGAAACACCGGGGAGCTGTTTTTT.

This clonotype occurred many times. The chain joins TRBV5-1 to TRBJ2-3, with D possibly TRBD2 on 6 matching bases. Germline V lookup: CDR1 SGHRS, CDR2 YFSETQ. The CDR3 sequence is 16 residues long. V was trimmed by 5 bases and J by 2 bases, leaving 18 bases between them. CDR3 sequence (DNA): TGCGCCAGCAGACCCGGAGTTGGGCGGGACACAGATACGCAGTATTTT. Amino acid sequence: CASRPGVGRDTDTQYF.

This clonotype has at least ten counts. V is TRBV10-3 and J is TRBJ2-1; 8 bases fit TRBD1. Germline values: CDR1 ENHRY, CDR2 SYGVKD. Losses at the gene ends were 8 bases for V and 7 bases for J; bases not matched to a gene: 22. The CDR3 contains 18 residues. DNA of the CDR3: TGTGCCATCTATCTGGGGACAGGTTTCTACCCTAGTTTGAATGAGCAGTTCTTC. This codes for CAIYLGTGFYPSLNEQFF.

There are many counts of this clonotype. The V and J genes are TRBV6-6 and TRBJ2-7; the D gene is possibly TRBD1 (6 bases). Trimming pared 6 bases from V and 2 bases from J, leaving 20 bases between. CDR1 and CDR2 (germline): MNHNY, SVGAGI (reference sequence). This CDR3 is built from 16 residues. CDR3 protein: CASSPPPGHPTYEQYF. In DNA form, the CDR3 reads TGTGCCAGCAGCCCCCCACCGGGACACCCAACCTACGAGCAGTACTTC.

The chain combines TRBV4-3 with TRBJ2-7; no definite D call. Trimming took off 0 bases at V and 5 bases at J, with 11 bases between the two ends. Per the germline V gene, CDR1 is LGHNA and CDR2 is YSLEER. This CDR3 is built from 14 residues. CDR3 bases: TGCGCCAGCAGCCAAGATAACGCCGCAGACGAGCAGTACTTC. It yields the protein CASSQDNAADEQYF.

This chain joins TRBV5-4 and TRBJ2-2; D gene uncertain. The CDR3 is 14 residues long. Germline values: CDR1 SGHNT, CDR2 YYREEE (reference sequence). Trimming pared 0 bases from V and 2 bases from J, leaving 5 bases between. The DNA for the CDR3 is TGTGCCAGCAGCTTGGACAGCAACACCGGGGAGCTGTTTTTT. The encoded protein is CASSLDSNTGELFF.

This clonotype has only a few counts. The chain employs TRBV29-1 and TRBJ1-5; the D gene is possibly TRBD1 (5 bases). Germline CDR1 and CDR2: SQVTM and ANQGSEA. The V end lost 8 bases, the J end lost 3 bases, and 14 bases lay between the germline ends. The CDR3 contains 13 residues. The DNA of the CDR3 is TGCAGCCCCGACGTGGGGGACAATCAGCCCCAGCATTTT. It encodes CSPDVGDNQPQHF.

As regards this clonotype: A read error may explain this, as a much larger clone is one base away. This rearrangement joins TRBV12-3 or TRBV12-4 to TRBJ2-1; 9 positions match TRBD1. The trim removed 5 bases at V and 8 bases at J, leaving 7 bases unmatched. The CDR3 is made up of 14 amino acids. This chain's CDR3 is CASSAGTGYDEQFF. The CDR3 DNA reads TGTGCCAGCAGTGCCGGGACAGGGTACGATGAGCAGTTCTTC.

The chain recombines TRBV20-1 with TRBJ2-5; TRBD1 aligns across 8 bases. CDR1 and CDR2 from the germline V gene are DFQATT and SNEGSKA (reference sequence). This CDR3 comprises 14 residues. Unmatched junction bases numbered 9, after V lost 5 bases and J lost 4 bases. The CDR3 here is CSALDRGRGETQYF. CDR3 coding DNA: TGCAGTGCTCTAGACAGGGGTAGAGGAGAGACCCAGTACTTC.

V is TRBV6-1 and J is TRBJ1-5, with 9 bases fitting TRBD1. Trimming cost V 0 bases and J 6 bases; bases outside gene matches: 3. This CDR3 region has 15 residues. Germline V CDR1 and CDR2: MNHNS, SASEGT. This CDR3 is CASSEAGTGPQPQHF. The CDR3 region has the DNA TGTGCCAGCAGTGAAGCTGGGACAGGGCCTCAGCCCCAGCATTTT.

The table lists this clonotype with a count of one. With a much larger clone just one base away, this may be a read error. The chain recombines TRBV11-2 with TRBJ2-7; 8 nucleotides align to TRBD1. Per germline, CDR1 SGHAT and CDR2 FQNNGV. The CDR3 consists of 14 residues. V trimming: 2 bases; J trimming: 2 bases; junction bases outside the gene matches: 2. The CDR3 here is CASSLQGAAYEQYF. In DNA form, the CDR3 reads TGTGCCAGCAGCTTACAGGGGGCGGCCTACGAGCAGTACTTC.